The TCR beta chain described here comes from a study of cytomegalovirus exposure and HLA in healthy donors. Findings of the study overall: In an earlier analysis, productive rearrangement rates for most beta V segments clustered near 87% or 30%.

A word on this clone: Its antigen is unknown.

The primer mix had 60 Vbeta and 13 Jbeta primers. The method was immunoSEQ multiplex PCR; TCRdb's version includes in-frame clones alone and lacks a portion of them. The sample lists 140,000 to 150,000 clones, roughly 80% occurring once. The germline CDR1 and CDR2 sequences are MNHNS and SASEGT. This CDR3 is built from 13 residues. V dropped 8 bases and J dropped 3; count of bases not matched to a gene: 4. The clonotype originates from a middle-aged woman in good health and CMV-seropositive. The specimen was PBMCs. This chain connects TRBV6-1 to TRBJ1-5, with 7 bases matching TRBD1. CDR3 nucleotide sequence: TGTGCCAGCCTCACAGGGGTCAATCAGCCCCAGCATTTT. Protein sequence: CASLTGVNQPQHF.